This T cell receptor beta chain was found in a study of post-analysis software for immune sequencing data. Overall study results and limits: Controls showed lower frequencies than patients for roughly five TRBV segments, and TRBV5-6, TRBV5-1 and TRBV20-1 were among these.

In this sample, this clonotype turned up once. Its antigen remains unknown. cDNA libraries for TCR beta contained unique molecular identifiers. MiXCR was run by TCRdb on the PCR reads, yielding one entry per CDR3 protein. The sample yields about 460,000 distinct CDR3 sequences, less than 45% seen once. Germline V gives CDR1 DFQATT, CDR2 SNEGSKA (reference sequence). CDR3 length: 14 residues. After removal of 5 bases from V and 8 bases from J, the junction contained 11 bases not matched to a gene. The chain has TRBV20-1 and TRBJ2-1; the match to TRBD2 covers 8 bases. Sequencing was done on a sample of blood. The TCR comes from a girl aged 10 to 17 with multiple sclerosis. In nucleotides, the CDR3 is TGCAGTGCTCGGACTAACGGGGGGGTGGATGAGCAGTTCTTC. Its protein is CSARTNGGVDEQFF.